What follows are 18 T cell receptor beta chains derived from one specimen sequenced in a study of cytomegalovirus exposure and HLA in healthy donors. Use of 60 Vbeta and 13 Jbeta primers characterized the PCR. The repertoire was sequenced with immunoSEQ multiplex PCR; TCRdb's copy has only in-frame clones and lacks some. The table lists some 44,000 clones. Material for sequencing was PBMCs. The receptors were sampled from a woman in her 30s in good health and CMV-seronegative.

This chain connects TRBV29-1 to TRBJ1-1; TRBD1 aligns across 7 bases. This CDR3 comprises 13 residues. J gave up 0 bases and V 6 bases, and 4 bases lay outside the gene matches. Germline V lookup: CDR1 SQVTM, CDR2 ANQGSEA. The CDR3 loop reads CSVDRAMNTEAFF. The DNA of the CDR3 is TGCAGCGTCGACAGGGCTATGAACACTGAAGCTTTCTTT.

The chain recombines TRBV6-5 with TRBJ1-1, with D perhaps TRBD1 (5 bases). V was cut by 2 bases and J by 3 bases, with 7 bases left in between. CDR3 length equals 13 residues. The germline V gene encodes CDR1 MNHEY and CDR2 SVGAGI. The CDR3 nucleotides read TGTGCCAGCAGTTACAGGGGTTACACTGAAGCTTTCTTT. Its translation is CASSYRGYTEAFF.

The gene calls are TRBV7-2 and TRBJ2-1; 7 nucleotides line up with TRBD2. CDR3 length: 14 residues. Germline assignment: CDR1 SGHTA and CDR2 FQGNSA. V lost 1 base, J lost 12 bases, and 9 bases stayed unmatched. CDR3 nucleotide sequence: TGTGCCAGCAGCTTAGTGAGGGAGGGCTCGGGGCAGTTCTTC. Translation: CASSLVREGSGQFF.

The chain carries TRBV29-1 and TRBJ2-1; 8 nucleotides match TRBD2. The CDR3 contains 13 residues. CDR1 is SQVTM, CDR2 ANQGSEA, per germline. V was clipped by 5 bases and J by 6 bases; unmatched bases: 6. CDR3 sequence reads: CSVQRGLVNEQFF. The CDR3 DNA reads TGCAGCGTTCAGCGGGGGCTAGTCAATGAGCAGTTCTTC.

This rearrangement joins TRBV30 to TRBJ1-1; D gene unclear. Germline V gives CDR1 GTSNPN, CDR2 SVGIG (reference sequence). Trimming removed 0 bases at V and 0 bases at J, with 5 bases between. The CDR3 runs to 13 residues. The CDR3 protein is CAWSVSVNTEAFF. The DNA for the CDR3 is TGTGCCTGGAGTGTATCGGTGAACACTGAAGCTTTCTTT.

The chain joins TRBV18 to TRBJ2-3; D unclear. The CDR3 is made up of 15 amino acids. Trimming removed 3 bases from V and 0 bases from J, with 10 bases in between. Germline loops: CDR1 KGHSH, CDR2 LQKENI. The CDR3 DNA sequence: TGTGCCAGCTCACCCGTGTTAGAGAGCACAGATACGCAGTATTTT. Encoded protein: CASSPVLESTDTQYF.

The V gene is TRBV19, the J gene TRBJ1-4; weak D call: TRBD1 (6 bases). V was pared by 4 bases and J by 5 bases, with 11 bases between. Germline V gene data show CDR1 as LNHDA and CDR2 as SQIVND (reference sequence). This CDR3 comprises 14 residues. The CDR3: CASSNREGNEKLFF. As DNA, the CDR3 is TGTGCCAGTAGTAACAGGGAAGGGAATGAAAAACTGTTTTTT.

The chain employs TRBV9 and TRBJ1-1, with D hard to call. Trimming left V 0 bases short and J 3 bases short, with 6 bases between. The germline V gene has CDR1 SGDLS and CDR2 YYNGEE. CDR3 length: 13 amino acids. CDR3 nucleotide sequence: TGTGCCAGCAGCGTAGACACCGACACTGAAGCTTTCTTT. Translation: CASSVDTDTEAFF.

The genes are TRBV28 and TRBJ2-4, with D possibly being TRBD2 (7 bases). V lost 5 bases and J lost 0, with 26 bases in between. CDR3 length equals 20 residues. Germline-derived CDR1 and CDR2 are MDHEN and SYDVKM. The CDR3 spells CASSPGGGASLYLAKNIQYF. CDR3 DNA: TGTGCCAGCAGTCCGGGGGGCGGAGCCAGCCTTTATTTAGCCAAAAACATTCAGTACTTC.

Worth noting for this clone: Other nucleotide sequences from this sample produce the same CDR3. This chain joins TRBV6-5 and TRBJ1-1, with unresolved D. Germline assignment: CDR1 MNHEY and CDR2 SVGAGI. The CDR3 runs 13 residues. Trimming stripped 6 bases from V and 8 bases from J, with 16 bases between. The CDR3: CASSPFLQREAFF. CDR3 DNA: TGTGCCAGCAGCCCATTCCTACAGAGAGAAGCTTTCTTT.

The chain has TRBV18 and TRBJ1-1; no clear D gene. Between the trimmed V and J ends, which lost 3 bases and 0 bases, there was a span of 14 bases. Looked up from germline, CDR1 is KGHSH and CDR2 is LQKENI. This CDR3 has 16 residues. The DNA of the CDR3 is TGTGCCAGCTCACCGCGGCGGGCGGGTCTGAACACTGAAGCTTTCTTT. Residues: CASSPRRAGLNTEAFF. Combining the CDR3 with reference TRBV18 and TRBJ1-1 gives the whole variable domain NAGVMQNPRHLVRRRGQEARLRCSPMKGHSHVYWYRQLPEEGLKFMVYLQKENIIDESGMPKERFSAEFPKEGPSILRIQQVVRGDSAAYFCASSPRRAGLNTEAFFGQGTRLTVV.

The chain joins TRBV27 to TRBJ1-5; D perhaps matches TRBD1 (6 bases). The CDR3 runs to 15 residues. Germline CDR1 and CDR2: MNHEY and SMNVEV (reference sequence). Trimming removed 3 bases at V and 6 bases at J, with 15 bases between. CDR3 coding DNA: TGTGCCAGCAGTTTTACGGCAGGGGAGGGTCAGCCCCAGCATTTT. It specifies CASSFTAGEGQPQHF.

The chain carries TRBV4-1 and TRBJ2-7, with 9 bases lining up with TRBD2. V gave up 4 bases and J gave up 6 bases; unmatched junction bases: 10. Germline assignment: CDR1 MGHRA and CDR2 YSYEKL. There are 15 residues in the CDR3. CDR3 in amino acids: CASSLSISGSPEQYF. The DNA of the CDR3 is TGCGCCAGCAGCCTTTCAATTAGCGGGAGCCCCGAGCAGTACTTC.

The rearrangement links TRBV27 to TRBJ1-5; tentative D call: TRBD1 (6 bases). CDR3 length: 19 residues. V dropped 3 bases and J dropped 2 bases, with 23 bases sitting between them. Per the germline V gene, CDR1 is MNHEY and CDR2 is SMNVEV (reference sequence). CDR3 sequence: CASSFRGGGQGFGNQPQHF. CDR3 DNA sequence: TGTGCCAGCAGTTTCCGGGGGGGAGGGCAGGGGTTTGGCAATCAGCCCCAGCATTTT.

V usage is TRBV7-9 and J usage is TRBJ1-1, with no clear D. CDR1 and CDR2 from the germline V gene are SEHNR and FQNEAQ (reference sequence). V was trimmed by 1 base and J by 2 bases, leaving 8 bases between them. CDR3 length equals 14 residues. CDR3 DNA: TGTGCCAGCAGCTTAGACTCCAAAAACACTGAAGCTTTCTTT. Protein product: CASSLDSKNTEAFF.

This chain joins TRBV18 and TRBJ1-2; 8 bases are shared with TRBD1. Germline V gives CDR1 KGHSH, CDR2 LQKENI. V gave up 4 bases and J gave up 4 bases; unmatched junction bases: 5. The CDR3 is 14 amino acids. The CDR3 loop is CASSLDRGGYGYTF. As DNA, the CDR3 is TGTGCCAGCTCACTCGACAGGGGAGGCTATGGCTACACCTTC. The variable domain in full, completed from reference TRBV18 and TRBJ1-2, reads NAGVMQNPRHLVRRRGQEARLRCSPMKGHSHVYWYRQLPEEGLKFMVYLQKENIIDESGMPKERFSAEFPKEGPSILRIQQVVRGDSAAYFCASSLDRGGYGYTFGSGTRLTVV.

The rearrangement joins TRBV4-2 to TRBJ2-3; the D gene is possibly TRBD2 (6 bases). Germline CDR1 and CDR2: LGHNA and YNFKEQ. V was clipped by 0 bases and J by 2 bases, with 12 bases between them. The CDR3 contains 16 residues. The CDR3 here is CASSQDLAVYTDTQYF. The DNA of the CDR3 is TGTGCCAGCAGCCAAGATTTAGCGGTCTACACAGATACGCAGTATTTT.

This chain uses TRBV6-5 with TRBJ2-7; D call uncertain. Germline values: CDR1 MNHEY, CDR2 SVGAGI. The CDR3 covers 15 residues. V lost 0 bases and J lost 1, with 10 bases in between. The CDR3 loop is CASSYSNNPSYEQYF. The CDR3 DNA follows: TGTGCCAGCAGTTACTCGAACAATCCTTCCTACGAGCAGTACTTC.